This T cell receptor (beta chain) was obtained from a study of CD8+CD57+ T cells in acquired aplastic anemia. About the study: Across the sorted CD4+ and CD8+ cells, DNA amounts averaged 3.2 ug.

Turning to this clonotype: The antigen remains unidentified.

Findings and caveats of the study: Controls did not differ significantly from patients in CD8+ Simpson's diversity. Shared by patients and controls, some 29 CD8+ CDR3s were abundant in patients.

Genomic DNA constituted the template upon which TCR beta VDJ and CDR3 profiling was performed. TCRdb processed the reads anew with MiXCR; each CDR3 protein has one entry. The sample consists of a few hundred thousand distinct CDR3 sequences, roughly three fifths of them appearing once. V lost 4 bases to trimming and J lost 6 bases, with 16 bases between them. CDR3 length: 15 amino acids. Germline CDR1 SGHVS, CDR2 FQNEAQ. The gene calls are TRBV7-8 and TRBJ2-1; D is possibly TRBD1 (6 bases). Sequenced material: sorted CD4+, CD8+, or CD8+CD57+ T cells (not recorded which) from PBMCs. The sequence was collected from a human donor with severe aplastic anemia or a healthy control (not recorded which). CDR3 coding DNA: TGTGCCAGCAGCTCCCCTCCAGGGGTGGTCAATGAGCAGTTCTTC. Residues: CASSSPPGVVNEQFF. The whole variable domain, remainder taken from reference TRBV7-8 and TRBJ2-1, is GAGVSQSPRYKVAKRGQDVALRCDPISGHVSLFWYQQALGQGPEFLTYFQNEAQLDKSGLPSDRFFAERPEGSVSTLKIQRTQQEDSAVYLCASSSPPGVVNEQFFGPGTRLTVL.